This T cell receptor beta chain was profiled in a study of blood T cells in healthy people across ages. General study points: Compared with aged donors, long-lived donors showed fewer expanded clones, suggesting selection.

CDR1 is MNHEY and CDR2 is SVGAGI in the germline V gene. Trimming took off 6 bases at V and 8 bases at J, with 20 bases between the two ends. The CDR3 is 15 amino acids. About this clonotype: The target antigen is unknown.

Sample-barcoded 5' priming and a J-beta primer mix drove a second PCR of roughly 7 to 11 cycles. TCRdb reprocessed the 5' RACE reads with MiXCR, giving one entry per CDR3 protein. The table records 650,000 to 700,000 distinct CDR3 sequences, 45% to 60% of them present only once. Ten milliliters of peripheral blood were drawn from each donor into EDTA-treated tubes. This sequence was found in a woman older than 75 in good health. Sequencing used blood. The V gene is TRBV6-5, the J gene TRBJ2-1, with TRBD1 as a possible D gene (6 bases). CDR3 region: CASRAVLGAADEQFF. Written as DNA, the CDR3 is TGTGCCAGCAGAGCGGTTCTGGGGGCGGCGGATGAGCAGTTCTTC.